This T cell receptor (beta chain) is drawn from a study of T cell responses to AZD1222 COVID-19 vaccine (dated by TCRdb to the early 2020s). With respect to the entire study: TCR sequencing covered roughly 230 trial participants: 200 to 220 given two doses of AZD1222 and 26 given two doses of MenACWY control vaccine. Trial participants were enrolled by age into 18-55, 56-69 and 70-plus year subgroups, with roughly 150, 30 and 60 TCR-sequenced participants respectively.

For CDR1 and CDR2, the germline V gene (reference sequence) lists DFQATT and SNEGSKA. V loses 3 bases of germline sequence and J loses 4 bases, and the interval between the two ends is 6 bases. The CDR3 covers 11 residues, taking in both the cysteine and the phenylalanine. Only CDR3 DNA remains: 33 bases, in frame from the first base. Reading the label with the study, this specimen's time point is: about 28 days (+/-7) after the second vaccine dose. AZD1222 recipients whose second dose came at about 4 weeks and those whose second dose came at about 12 weeks were combined into one group, since spike-specific TCR depth and breadth did not differ between the two schedules. Samples from vaccinated people were obtained from the UK trials COV001 and COV002, which included a single-blind randomized controlled phase 2/3 trial of AZD1222 (ChAdOx1 nCoV-19) in healthy adults. For TCRbeta chain sequencing, PBMC samples from trial participants were taken at day 0 and at day 28 after the second dose.

The CDR3 regions of human TCRbeta chains were analyzed by immunosequencing. In the authors' own workflow: Repertoire TCRs were matched against a reference library of SARS-CoV-2-specific TCRs generated with the MIRA antigen-specificity platform. Breadth was defined as the fraction of unique TCRs that were SARS-CoV-2-associated. Depth was defined as the fraction of total T cells that were SARS-CoV-2-associated. Using the MIRA data, each spike-specific TCR was mapped to the spike region that the TCR reacts to and placed in a CD4 or CD8 class. Log10-transformed breadth and depth values were compared by one-way ANOVA with Sidak's multiple comparisons tests. TCRdb re-hosts the immuneACCESS table, in-frame sequences only. Its copies lack some clones; in the studies checked, an unresolved V gene accounts for under half of them, and the cause for the rest is not known. That table supplies the V and J calls and clone size; D and trimming were determined from the DNA. The sample table records 100,000 to 150,000 clones; roughly 88% of these occur just once. The top ten clonotypes cover around 0.98% of the sample.

Overall study outcomes, separate from this receptor: Because no samples from the day 14 peak response were available, repertoires could be characterized only after the peak T cell response. Participants were mostly white British, with more females than males. The authors suggested clonal diversity may have been underestimated. The 56-69-year group was small, and its depth increase did not reach significance, likely because of low power. After two AZD1222 doses, spike-specific TCR breadth and depth were significantly higher than at day 0 and than in MenACWY recipients. The vaccine-associated CD4 TCRs covered the entire spike protein, and the dominant responses fell in regions 160-218 and 743-854. Reportedly, almost half of the unique spike-specific TCRs recognized epitopes lying outside the regions that are mutated in the B.1.351 and B.1.1.7 variants. Conclusions about previously exposed vaccinees are limited because only six or seven AZD1222 recipients were SARS-CoV-2 seropositive at baseline.

Comments on this clone: Which antigen it targets is not known. No quality values exist for individual bases; no much larger clone is one base distant.

The material sequenced was peripheral blood, taken 28 days after the second AZD1222 dose. The sequence joins TRBV20-1 to TRBJ2-5; the D gene cannot be resolved reliably. This TCR was recovered from an adult who received the AZD1222 COVID-19 vaccine. The DNA sequence is as follows: TGCAGTGCTAGTGCTAGAGAGACCCAGTACTTC. Translation gives CSASARETQYF.